These T cell receptor beta chains were read from a single sample in a study of shared T cell receptors in the human thymus. Clones were read by immunoSEQ multiplex PCR, and TCRdb kept only the in-frame ones, dropping some. Found here are some 660,000 clones, around 87% of them singletons; the top ten hold just under 0.0095%. The same specimen was also included in a second study, on human thymus T cells.

Sequencing was carried out using thymocytes. Receptor source: a boy younger than two with a congenital heart defect. Both conserved end residues are part of each CDR3. The order of the fields is CDR3 length, V gene, clone size, D gene, J gene, CDR3 protein, CDR3 DNA. A D gene is named only where the DNA matches it firmly. Expanded clones are given a class, and other clones once, few, many or no size at all.

16	TRBV2	-	-	TRBJ1-6	CASFPGAGASNSPLHF	TGTGCCAGCTTCCCGGGGGCGGGGGCAAGTAATTCACCCCTCCACTTT
14	TRBV15	-	-	TRBJ2-5	CATQLEPYQETQYF	TGTGCCACCCAGCTAGAGCCGTACCAAGAGACCCAGTACTTC
12	TRBV7-9	-	-	TRBJ2-5	CASGLPRETQYF	TGTGCCAGCGGTCTCCCTAGGGAGACCCAGTACTTC
19	TRBV19	-	-	TRBJ1-3	CASSILWTRVHSSGNTIYF	TGTGCCAGTAGTATCCTCTGGACACGGGTCCACTCCTCTGGAAACACCATATATTTT
15	TRBV7-9	-	TRBD2	TRBJ2-5	CASSFPGGGPETQYF	TGTGCCAGCAGCTTCCCCGGGGGAGGGCCGGAGACCCAGTACTTC
16	TRBV7-2	-	TRBD1	TRBJ2-7	CASSFSPGTGAYEQYF	TGTGCCAGCAGCTTCTCCCCCGGGACAGGGGCCTACGAGCAGTACTTC
15	TRBV11-1	-	TRBD1	TRBJ2-7	CASSPGTGSDYEQYF	TGTGCCAGCAGCCCTGGGACAGGGTCCGACTACGAGCAGTACTTC
15	TRBV7-9	-	-	TRBJ2-3	CASSLALGSTDTQYF	TGTGCCAGCAGCTTAGCGCTCGGTAGCACAGATACGCAGTATTTT
16	TRBV27	-	TRBD1	TRBJ1-2	CASSISRDRGRYGYTF	TGTGCCAGCAGTATCTCCCGGGACAGGGGACGCTATGGCTACACCTTC
17	TRBV28	-	-	TRBJ1-1	CASSLWGHRTDNTEAFF	TGTGCCAGCAGTTTATGGGGGCATAGGACGGACAACACTGAAGCTTTCTTT
13	TRBV27	once	-	TRBJ1-1	CASSLMRTEEAFF	TGTGCCAGCAGTTTAATGCGGACAGAAGAAGCTTTCTTT
15	TRBV27	once	TRBD1	TRBJ1-4	CASSLNFQGEEKLFF	TGTGCCAGCAGTTTAAATTTCCAGGGGGAAGAAAAACTGTTTTTT
13	TRBV28	-	-	TRBJ2-7	CASSLAATYEQYF	TGTGCCAGCAGTTTGGCTGCCACCTACGAGCAGTACTTC
16	TRBV9	-	TRBD1	TRBJ1-1	CASSTHQTGGGKEAFF	TGTGCCAGCAGCACTCATCAGACAGGGGGAGGTAAGGAAGCTTTCTTT
13	TRBV5-1	-	-	TRBJ2-5	CASRPGLQETQYF	TGCGCCAGCAGACCTGGACTGCAAGAGACCCAGTACTTC
15	TRBV6-5	-	TRBD1	TRBJ2-1	CASRSGQGASDEQFF	TGCGCCAGCAGATCCGGACAGGGGGCGAGCGATGAGCAGTTCTTC
13	TRBV6-1	-	-	TRBJ2-3	CASRIRLGDTQYF	TGTGCCAGCAGAATAAGACTAGGAGATACGCAGTATTTT
13	TRBV30	-	-	TRBJ1-1	CAWSVRGNTEAFF	TGTGCCTGGAGTGTACGGGGGAACACTGAAGCTTTCTTT
13	TRBV27	-	-	TRBJ1-4	CASSSGLNEKLFF	TGTGCCAGCAGTTCGGGACTTAATGAAAAACTGTTTTTT
18	TRBV9	-	TRBD2	TRBJ2-1	CASSVWGLAGGANNEQFF	TGTGCCAGCAGCGTTTGGGGACTAGCGGGGGGAGCCAACAATGAGCAGTTCTTC
12	TRBV19	few	TRBD1	TRBJ1-1	CASTDGQDEAFF	TGTGCCAGTACAGATGGACAGGATGAAGCTTTCTTT
12	TRBV5-1	-	-	TRBJ1-1	CASSLGGHEAFF	TGCGCCAGCAGCTTGGGAGGCCATGAAGCTTTCTTT
14	TRBV25-1	-	TRBD1	TRBJ1-1	CASSDGQVNTEAFF	TGTGCCAGCAGTGACGGACAGGTGAACACTGAAGCTTTCTTT
15	TRBV15	-	-	TRBJ2-7	CATSRHQTFSYEQYF	TGTGCCACCAGCAGACACCAGACTTTCTCCTACGAGCAGTACTTC
13	TRBV2	once	-	TRBJ2-2	CASSEGGVRELFF	TGTGCCAGCAGTGAAGGGGGGGTCAGGGAGCTGTTTTTT
15	TRBV6-5	-	-	TRBJ1-1	CASSWRAFQNTEAFF	TGTGCCAGCAGTTGGCGGGCCTTCCAGAACACTGAAGCTTTCTTT
14	TRBV7-2	few	-	TRBJ1-2	CASSLSQATYGYTF	TGTGCCAGCAGCTTAAGTCAGGCAACCTATGGCTACACCTTC
14	TRBV27	-	-	TRBJ1-4	CASSLQGPNEKLFF	TGTGCCAGCAGTTTACAGGGGCCTAATGAAAAACTGTTTTTT
15	TRBV28	-	-	TRBJ1-1	CASSLSDGMNTEAFF	TGTGCCAGCAGTTTATCAGACGGGATGAACACTGAAGCTTTCTTT
18	TRBV4-3	-	-	TRBJ2-2	CASSQDPNLGTITGELFF	TGCGCCAGCAGCCAAGATCCTAACTTGGGGACAATTACCGGGGAGCTGTTTTTT
14	TRBV4-3	-	-	TRBJ2-7	CASSQGGGTYEQYF	TGCGCCAGCAGCCAAGGTGGCGGGACGTACGAGCAGTACTTC
17	TRBV2	-	-	TRBJ1-6	CASTDRNGSTYNSPLHF	TGTGCCAGCACCGACAGGAATGGGAGCACCTATAATTCACCCCTCCACTTT
18	TRBV7-2	-	TRBD1	TRBJ1-1	CASSLAVGGTGGFTEAFF	TGTGCCAGCAGCTTAGCCGTCGGGGGGACAGGGGGTTTTACTGAAGCTTTCTTT
19	TRBV6-4	-	TRBD1	TRBJ1-5	CASSDSGQGRYGSNQPQHF	TGTGCCAGCAGTGACTCAGGACAGGGGCGATATGGGAGCAATCAGCCCCAGCATTTT